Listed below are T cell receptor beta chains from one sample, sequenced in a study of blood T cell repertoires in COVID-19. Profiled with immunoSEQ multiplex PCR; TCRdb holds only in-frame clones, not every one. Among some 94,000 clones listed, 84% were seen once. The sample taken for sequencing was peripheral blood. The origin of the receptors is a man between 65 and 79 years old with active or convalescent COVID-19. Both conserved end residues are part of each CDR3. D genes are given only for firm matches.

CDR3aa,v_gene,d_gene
CASRGTGATSYEQYF,TRBV2,TRBD1
CASSQTSGGFNEQFF,TRBV2,TRBD2
CASSPPGSKGSNEQYF,TRBV18,.
CASSLVLTDTQYF,TRBV5-1,.
CAWTTRETQYF,TRBV30,.
CASSRDRRTDTQYF,TRBV6-5,TRBD1
CASSQETAYEQYF,TRBV4-1,.
CASSRPKRVNEQFF,TRBV6-2/TRBV6-3,.
CASSSPGLLAFF,TRBV19,.
CASSHGGTGELFF,TRBV3-1/TRBV3-2,.
CASSSGLYEETQYF,TRBV7-2,TRBD2
CASSLETGGNYGYTF,TRBV5-4,TRBD1
CASSAQSRADTEAFF,TRBV6-5,.
CASSEWGGANEKLFF,TRBV25-1,.
CASSLTGARSGNTIYF,TRBV5-1,TRBD1
CASSSGQGTTDTQYF,TRBV5-1,TRBD1
CARSHMLGQGSNQPQHF,TRBV5-3,TRBD1
CASSPADRGAYNEQFF,TRBV6-2/TRBV6-3,TRBD1
CASSLWRTGELFF,TRBV11-2,.
CASSRAGVAYNEQFF,TRBV28,TRBD2
CASSFIPSGGRTNIQYF,TRBV7-2,TRBD2
CASSLSPRQGRGSPLHF,TRBV27,TRBD1
CASSYSFGEIYEQYF,TRBV6-2/TRBV6-3,.
CATSDRGSNQPQHF,TRBV24-1,.
CASSLSGTGSVSEAFF,TRBV7-2,TRBD1